The clone carrying this TCR beta chain appeared many times. Its antigen is undetermined. This record comes from a study of CD8 T cells in ankylosing spondylitis. Each CDR3 protein is one row after TCRdb ran MiXCR on the 5' RACE reads. Here the sample spans under 250,000 distinct CDR3 sequences, about 7% being singletons. Study-wide points: Within ankylosing spondylitis blood, a TCR beta motif made up of eight or nine highly homologous variants appeared to be characteristic.

This CDR3 comprises 14 residues. Between the trimmed V and J ends, which lost 0 bases and 2 bases, there was a span of 7 bases. CDR1 ENHRY and CDR2 SYGVKD come from the germline V gene. The sample consisted of blood, either unsorted or a sorted T cell fraction (not recorded which). This clonotype was sampled from a male donor with ankylosing spondylitis. This chain connects TRBV10-3 to TRBJ1-2; D is undetermined. CDR3 bases: TGTGCCATCAGTGAGTCTACGGGCAACTATGGCTACACCTTC. Translated, it gives CAISESTGNYGYTF.